The next 25 T cell receptor beta chains were all read from a single sample in a study of beta chain features in type 1 diabetes. Expressed TCRB transcripts were sequenced, since all the RNA that had been isolated was reverse transcribed. The repertoire was sequenced with immunoSEQ multiplex PCR; TCRdb's copy has only in-frame clones and lacks some. The sample has roughly 240,000 clones, 13% to 15% seen once. Sequencing was carried out using naive CD4+ T cells from blood. These TCRs come from a woman between 35 and 50 years old in good health.

This clone was seen more than once but under ten times. The chain carries TRBV18 and TRBJ2-3; unclear D gene. V lost 0 bases, J lost 8 bases, and 6 bases lay in between. This CDR3 comprises 12 residues. Germline loops: CDR1 KGHSH, CDR2 LQKENI. Here the CDR3 DNA reads TGTGCCAGCTCACCACCGGGCAGTACGCAGTATTTT. Protein sequence: CASSPPGSTQYF. Filled out from reference TRBV18 and TRBJ2-3, the complete variable domain reads NAGVMQNPRHLVRRRGQEARLRCSPMKGHSHVYWYRQLPEEGLKFMVYLQKENIIDESGMPKERFSAEFPKEGPSILRIQQVVRGDSAAYFCASSPPGSTQYFGPGTRLTVL.

The J gene is TRBJ1-2, the V gene TRBV29-1; tentative D call: TRBD1 (5 bases). With 2 bases removed from V and 7 bases from J, the gap between germline ends came to 11 bases. The germline CDR1 and CDR2 sequences are SQVTM and ANQGSEA. This CDR3 spans 12 amino acids. CDR3 in amino acids: CSVEQGTGGYTF. In DNA, the CDR3 is TGCAGCGTTGAACAGGGAACTGGTGGCTACACCTTC.

The chain joins TRBV25-1 to TRBJ2-5, with TRBD1 matching 11 bases. Trimming removed 2 bases from V and 3 bases from J; junction bases left unmatched: 5. This CDR3 has 16 residues. Germline V gene lookup returns CDR1 MGHDK and CDR2 SYGVNS. The CDR3 DNA reads TGTGCCAGCAGTGAACTGGGACAGGGGGGGAAAGAGACCCAGTACTTC. Protein product: CASSELGQGGKETQYF.

This clone was counted at least ten times. The chain recombines TRBV7-9 with TRBJ2-5; the match to TRBD2 covers 10 bases. The germline V gene has CDR1 SEHNR and CDR2 FQNEAQ (reference sequence). V lost 5 bases and J lost 4; bases outside the gene matches: 4. The CDR3 is 14 residues long. CDR3 sequence reads: CASSTSSGGETQYF. DNA of the CDR3: TGTGCCAGCAGCACTTCTAGCGGGGGAGAGACCCAGTACTTC.

The V gene is TRBV5-1, the J gene TRBJ2-3, with D possibly TRBD1 on 6 matching bases. The CDR3 loop spans 13 amino acids. Trimming left V 5 bases short and J 0 bases short, with 7 bases between. The germline CDR1 and CDR2 sequences are SGHRS and YFSETQ. The CDR3 region is CASRQGSTDTQYF. As DNA, the CDR3 is TGCGCCAGCAGACAGGGTAGCACAGATACGCAGTATTTT.

This clone was recorded once. The chain has TRBV27 and TRBJ1-2, with a tentative D call TRBD1 (5 bases). CDR1 MNHEY and CDR2 SMNVEV come from the germline V gene (reference sequence). This CDR3 has 17 residues. Trimming removed 0 bases from V and 5 bases from J, with 19 bases in between. CDR3 bases: TGTGCCAGCAGTTTATCGAACGGCAGGGTTCCAGGTTATGGCTACACCTTC. Translating gives CASSLSNGRVPGYGYTF.

This clone was observed a handful of times. This chain links TRBV9 with TRBJ2-1; 9 bases align to TRBD2. Losses at the gene ends were 0 bases for V and 7 bases for J; bases not matched to a gene: 5. The germline CDR1 and CDR2 sequences are SGDLS and YYNGEE. The CDR3 is 15 amino acids. CDR3 DNA sequence: TGTGCCAGCAGCGTAGGACTAGCGGTGGTTAATGAGCAGTTCTTC. It translates to CASSVGLAVVNEQFF.

The V call is TRBV10-2, the J call TRBJ2-5; no definite D call. CDR1 is WSHSY and CDR2 is SAAADI in the germline V gene. CDR3 length equals 13 residues. V lost 2 bases and J 5 bases, leaving 9 bases between the germline ends. CDR3: CASSEAEWETQYF. CDR3 nucleotide sequence: TGCGCCAGCAGTGAGGCGGAGTGGGAGACCCAGTACTTC.

V gene TRBV7-9 combines with J gene TRBJ2-7; 7 bases line up with TRBD1. The germline V gene has CDR1 SEHNR and CDR2 FQNEAQ (reference sequence). J lost 1 base, V lost 5 bases, and 5 bases had no gene match. The CDR3 has 14 amino acids. As DNA, the CDR3 is TGTGCCAGCAGCCACACAGGGGAGTCCTACGAGCAGTACTTC. Protein: CASSHTGESYEQYF.

The chain links TRBV7-2 to TRBJ2-1; 7 positions agree with TRBD2. V was pared by 1 base and J by 8 bases, with 5 bases of the junction left unmatched. CDR1 and CDR2 (germline): SGHTA, FQGNSA. This CDR3 is built from 14 residues. CDR3 coding DNA: TGTGCCAGCAGCTTAGGGCTAGCGGATTATGAGCAGTTCTTC. It encodes CASSLGLADYEQFF.

This clone came up a few times. The genes are TRBV6-5 and TRBJ2-3; D is undetermined. V was pared by 7 bases and J by 5 bases, with 7 bases between. Germline V gene data show CDR1 as MNHEY and CDR2 as SVGAGI. The CDR3 length is 11 residues. The CDR3 DNA sequence: TGTGCCAGCACAGGCATAGATACGCAGTATTTT. It encodes CASTGIDTQYF.

J is TRBJ2-3 and V is TRBV5-1; maybe TRBD2 (5 bases). Germline CDR1 SGHRS, CDR2 YFSETQ. Trimming shortened V by 4 bases and J by 6 bases, and 15 bases separated the two germline ends. The CDR3 sequence is 14 residues long. DNA of the CDR3: TGCGCCAGCAGCAGGTCTAGCTTAGGTGATACGCAGTATTTT. Its translation: CASSRSSLGDTQYF.

This clone appeared a few times. The junction departs from the called germline gene at one end, perhaps through a read error. The chain has TRBV15 and TRBJ1-1; D may be TRBD1 (6 bases). The CDR3 has 13 residues. In germline, CDR1 is LNHNV, CDR2 YYDKDF (reference sequence). CDR3 amino acids: CATSRLQGPESFF. The CDR3 DNA follows: TGTGCCACCAGCAGACTACAGGGACCTGAATCTTTCTTT. The complete variable domain, with remaining parts taken from reference TRBV15 and TRBJ1-1, reads DAMVIQNPRYQVTQFGKPVTLSCSQTLNHNVMYWYQQKSSQAPKLLFHYYDKDFNNEADTPDNFQSRRPNTSFCFLDIRSPGLGDTAMYLCATSRLQGPESFFGQGTRLTVV.

The chain couples TRBV4-3 to TRBJ2-3; 9 nucleotides line up with TRBD1. Per the germline V gene, CDR1 is LGHNA and CDR2 is YSLEER. CDR3 length: 17 amino acids. With V trimmed by 2 bases and J by 7 bases, 13 bases remained unmatched. CDR3 in DNA: TGCGCCAGCAGCCAATTCAGGGGGGGACAGGGAAGGAATACGCAGTATTTT. Its translation: CASSQFRGGQGRNTQYF.

J is TRBJ1-1 and V is TRBV5-1, with 7 bases matching TRBD1. The CDR3 sequence is 15 residues long. J lost 4 bases, V lost 2 bases, and 8 bases had no gene match. Germline V lookup: CDR1 SGHRS, CDR2 YFSETQ. The CDR3: CASSLPGTAPTEAFF. The CDR3 DNA is TGCGCCAGCAGCTTACCCGGGACAGCTCCCACTGAAGCTTTCTTT.

The chain is built from TRBV11-2 and TRBJ2-1, with D unclear. This CDR3 region has 15 residues. Trimming cost V 4 bases and J 0 bases, with 10 bases left between them. Germline V lookup: CDR1 SGHAT, CDR2 FQNNGV. The CDR3 DNA reads as TGTGCCAGCAGCTCACTTAGGAGCTCCTACAATGAGCAGTTCTTC. Its translation is CASSSLRSSYNEQFF.

This clone was observed a handful of times. The chain employs TRBV2 and TRBJ1-2; 8 nucleotides agree with TRBD1. In germline, CDR1 is SNHLY, CDR2 FYNNEI. The CDR3 totals 14 residues. Trimming removed 6 bases from V and 2 bases from J; junction bases left unmatched: 5. The chain's CDR3 is CASRGRGRNYGYTF. The CDR3 coding sequence is TGTGCCAGCAGGGGCAGGGGGCGGAACTATGGCTACACCTTC. Combining the CDR3 with reference TRBV2 and TRBJ1-2 gives the whole variable domain EPEVTQTPSHQVTQMGQEVILRCVPISNHLYFYWYRQILGQKVEFLVSFYNNEISEKSEIFDDQFSVERPDGSNFTLKIRSTKLEDSAMYFCASRGRGRNYGYTFGSGTRLTVV.

This clone was seen a few times. The chain is built from TRBV29-1 and TRBJ1-3; 10 bases line up with TRBD1. The CDR3 spans 15 residues. CDR1 SQVTM and CDR2 ANQGSEA come from the germline V gene. Trimming removed 3 bases from V and 4 bases from J; junction bases left unmatched: 6. Written as DNA, the CDR3 is TGCAGCGTTGATTTCGGGACAGGGGTCGGAAACACCATATATTTT. Protein: CSVDFGTGVGNTIYF.

The chain combines TRBV29-1 with TRBJ1-1, with 7 bases lining up with TRBD1. The CDR3 spans 14 residues. The V gene end was trimmed by 7 bases and the J gene end by 0 bases; junction bases not matched to a gene: 8. From germline, CDR1 is SQVTM and CDR2 ANQGSEA. The CDR3 DNA sequence: TGCAGCGAATCTACAGGGGTGATGAACACTGAAGCTTTCTTT. As protein: CSESTGVMNTEAFF.

The V and J genes are TRBV7-2 and TRBJ2-3; 12 bases agree with TRBD2. CDR1 and CDR2 (germline): SGHTA, FQGNSA. This CDR3 comprises 16 residues. The V segment lost 6 bases and the J segment 1 base; nucleotides outside the gene matches: 5. As DNA, the CDR3 is TGTGCCAGCAGTCAACGACTAGCGGGGGGCACAGATACGCAGTATTTT. Its protein is CASSQRLAGGTDTQYF.

Only a few counts were recorded for this clone. This chain links TRBV12-5 with TRBJ1-4, with D tentatively TRBD1 (6 bases). CDR1 LGHNT and CDR2 FRNRAP come from the germline V gene. V lost 5 bases and J 7 bases, leaving 20 bases between the germline ends. The CDR3 contains 16 residues. DNA of the CDR3: TGTGCTAGTGGTCCACCCAGCACAGGGAGCGGTGAAAAACTGTTTTTT. Its protein product is CASGPPSTGSGEKLFF.

The chain carries TRBV7-9 and TRBJ1-4; D is unresolved. The length of the CDR3 is 15 residues. Trimming cost V 4 bases and J 0 bases, with 9 bases left between them. The germline gives CDR1 SEHNR, CDR2 FQNEAQ (reference sequence). The chain's CDR3 is CASSSGEATNEKLFF. The DNA for the CDR3 is TGTGCCAGCAGCTCTGGTGAGGCAACTAATGAAAAACTGTTTTTT.

This clone was seen just once. The V call is TRBV5-1, the J call TRBJ2-1; D possibly corresponds to TRBD1 (5 bases). CDR1 and CDR2 (germline): SGHRS, YFSETQ. The CDR3 contains 17 residues. V was pared by 4 bases and J by 0 bases, with 17 bases between. CDR3 sequence: CASSLTTVLSSYNEQFF. CDR3 sequence (DNA): TGCGCCAGCAGCCTTACGACAGTACTATCCTCCTACAATGAGCAGTTCTTC.

The chain uses TRBV27 and TRBJ2-7; 10 bases line up with TRBD1. CDR3 length: 15 residues. Germline loops: CDR1 MNHEY, CDR2 SMNVEV (reference sequence). J gave up 6 bases and V 3 bases, and 8 bases lay outside the gene matches. CDR3 DNA: TGTGCCAGCAGTTTGTGGGGACAGGGGTTAAGCGAGCAGTACTTC. Its translation is CASSLWGQGLSEQYF.

The chain combines TRBV7-9 with TRBJ2-4; 9 bases line up with TRBD2. Germline V CDR1 and CDR2: SEHNR, FQNEAQ (reference sequence). The CDR3 has 17 residues. With V trimmed by 3 bases and J by 3 bases, 9 bases remained unmatched. The CDR3 sequence is CASSLYAASGDKNIQYF. CDR3 sequence (DNA): TGTGCCAGCAGCTTGTATGCGGCTAGCGGGGACAAAAACATTCAGTACTTC.